Shown below are 32 T cell receptor beta chains from a single sample sequenced in a study of blood T cell repertoires in COVID-19. Method: immunoSEQ multiplex PCR; TCRdb's copy keeps in-frame clones and lacks some. Altogether 200,000 to 250,000 clones are present, about 82% being singletons, with the ten largest covering approximately 13%. The specimen was peripheral blood. These receptors were taken from a man at least 80 years old with acute or convalescent COVID-19.

V is TRBV4-2 and J is TRBJ1-1; D call uncertain. CDR1 is LGHNA and CDR2 is YNFKEQ in the germline V gene. The CDR3 length is 14 residues. The germline V and J ends were trimmed by 8 bases and 3 bases, with 16 bases remaining between them. The CDR3 here is CASRGISGDTEAFF. CDR3 nucleotide sequence: TGTGCCAGCCGGGGAATTTCCGGCGACACTGAAGCTTTCTTT.

This clone showed up just once. V and J are TRBV27 and TRBJ2-7; 9 bases align to TRBD2. The V gene end was trimmed by 1 base and the J gene end by 3 bases; junction bases not matched to a gene: 4. Germline CDR1 MNHEY, CDR2 SMNVEV (reference sequence). The CDR3 spans 15 residues. CDR3 sequence: CASSLFLAGSYEQYF. CDR3 coding DNA: TGTGCCAGCAGTTTATTTCTAGCGGGGAGCTACGAGCAGTACTTC.

There are a few counts of this clone. The chain couples TRBV5-6 to TRBJ1-2; 9 nucleotides align to TRBD1. J was trimmed by 6 bases and V by 4 bases; bases with no gene match: 4. There are 13 residues in the CDR3. Germline CDR1 and CDR2: SGHDT and YYEEEE. The CDR3 sequence: CASSDTGGNGYTF. The CDR3, as DNA: TGTGCCAGCAGCGACACAGGGGGCAATGGCTACACCTTC.

The chain combines TRBV4-3 with TRBJ1-5, with D maybe TRBD1 (6 bases). The CDR3 is made up of 15 amino acids. Trimming pared 0 bases from V and 10 bases from J, leaving 16 bases between. Germline V lookup: CDR1 LGHNA, CDR2 YSLEER. The CDR3 DNA follows: TGCGCCAGCAGCCAAGATGCGCGGGGGGGCCAACCCCAGCATTTT. It specifies CASSQDARGGQPQHF.

This rearrangement joins TRBV4-2 to TRBJ2-1; TRBD2 aligns across 9 bases. The V segment lost 0 bases and the J segment 2 bases; nucleotides outside the gene matches: 5. Germline V gene lookup returns CDR1 LGHNA and CDR2 YNFKEQ. CDR3 length: 17 amino acids. The CDR3 DNA is TGTGCCAGCAGCCAAGAGGGTAGCGGGGGCCCCTACAATGAGCAGTTCTTC. This encodes CASSQEGSGGPYNEQFF.

CDR3 sequence (DNA): TGTGCCAGCAGCTTAGGGGGGGGGAAAGGGGGCTACACCTTC. Its translation is CASSLGGGKGGYTF. The chain uses TRBV7-9 and TRBJ1-2, with TRBD1 as a possible D gene (5 bases). V gave up 1 base and J gave up 8 bases, with 14 bases separating them. Looked up from germline, CDR1 is SEHNR and CDR2 is FQNEAQ (reference sequence). This CDR3 contains 14 residues. The whole variable domain, filled in from reference TRBV7-9 and TRBJ1-2, reads DTGVSQNPRHKITKRGQNVTFRCDPISEHNRLYWYRQTLGQGPEFLTYFQNEAQLEKSRLLSDRFSAERPKGSFSTLEIQRTEQGDSAMYLCASSLGGGKGGYTFGSGTRLTVV.

The chain is built from TRBV6-5 and TRBJ2-5, with 13 bases aligning to TRBD2. J lost 2 bases, V lost 4 bases, and 4 bases had no gene match. Germline lookup yields CDR1 MNHEY and CDR2 SVGAGI. The CDR3 totals 16 residues. This CDR3 reads CASSSWTSGGQETQYF. CDR3 in DNA: TGTGCCAGCAGTTCGTGGACTAGCGGGGGTCAAGAGACCCAGTACTTC.

The chain couples TRBV6-5 to TRBJ1-5; 9 bases are shared with TRBD1. The CDR3 totals 15 residues. Germline-derived CDR1 and CDR2 are MNHEY and SVGAGI. The V and J ends lost 6 bases and 2 bases, in that order; junction bases with no gene match: 5. Written as DNA, the CDR3 is TGTGCCAGCAGGCGGGACAGGGCGGGCAATCAGCCCCAGCATTTT. Protein: CASRRDRAGNQPQHF.

This clone was observed a few times. CDR3 in amino acids: CASTRRGGTEAFF. CDR3 DNA: TGTGCCAGCACCCGGCGGGGGGGGACTGAAGCTTTCTTT. The chain carries TRBV12-3 or TRBV12-4 and TRBJ1-1; tentative D call: TRBD1 (5 bases). Trimming removed 7 bases from V and 5 bases from J, with 14 bases in between. This CDR3 comprises 13 residues.

This clone was recorded once. The rearrangement uses TRBV3-1 (or the pseudogene TRBV3-2) and TRBJ1-2; TRBD1 matches at 7 bases. The CDR3 spans 13 residues. After removal of 6 bases from V and 4 bases from J, the junction contained 5 bases not matched to a gene. Germline CDR1 LGHDT, CDR2 YNNKEL (reference sequence). The CDR3 reads CASSFDRAYGYTF. The CDR3 DNA sequence: TGTGCCAGCAGTTTCGACAGGGCCTATGGCTACACCTTC.

The chain uses TRBV6-2 or TRBV6-3 and TRBJ2-3, with 8 positions matching TRBD2. Germline CDR1 MNHEY, CDR2 SVGEGT. This CDR3 has 16 residues. After removal of 6 bases from V and 4 bases from J, the junction contained 12 bases not matched to a gene. CDR3 nucleotides: TGTGCCAGCAGCCGCCTAGGGGCGGGGGGTGCAGATACGCAGTATTTT. This encodes CASSRLGAGGADTQYF.

The chain is built from TRBV20-1 and TRBJ2-4; tentatively, D is TRBD1 (5 bases). The CDR3 sequence is 13 residues long. Germline CDR1 reads DFQATT; CDR2 reads SNEGSKA (reference sequence). The V and J ends lost 3 bases and 7 bases respectively, with 13 bases between them. The DNA of the CDR3 is TGCAGTGCTAGTAAAGGGGATCGGAACATTCAGTACTTC. Translating gives CSASKGDRNIQYF.

The chain carries TRBV19 and TRBJ2-5, with TRBD2 matching 8 bases. The CDR3 loop spans 14 amino acids. V lost 6 bases, J lost 4 bases, and 7 bases stayed unmatched. Germline assignment: CDR1 LNHDA and CDR2 SQIVND (reference sequence). This CDR3 reads CASRPLGGGETQYF. The CDR3, as DNA: TGTGCCAGTAGACCCCTCGGGGGGGGAGAGACCCAGTACTTC.

The chain is built from TRBV11-2 and TRBJ2-7; TRBD1 might be the D (6 bases). The CDR3 extends over 16 amino acids. CDR1 is SGHAT and CDR2 is FQNNGV in the germline V gene. Deletions cut 3 bases from V and 2 bases from J, with 17 bases between. CDR3 bases: TGTGCCAGCAGCTTCTCGCGACAGGTCGGCCCCTACGAGCAGTACTTC. Translated: CASSFSRQVGPYEQYF.

The chain employs TRBV28 and TRBJ1-5, with D perhaps TRBD1 (5 bases). This CDR3 comprises 16 residues. V shed 3 bases and J shed 4 bases, with 16 bases lying between them. Germline CDR1 is MDHEN and CDR2 is SYDVKM. The CDR3 bases are TGTGCCAGCAGTTTTTCTGACAGTATCCCTAATCAGCCCCAGCATTTT. It specifies CASSFSDSIPNQPQHF.

The chain couples TRBV19 to TRBJ1-5; 7 nucleotides agree with TRBD1. The CDR3 has 18 amino acids. Trimming removed 8 bases from V and 0 bases from J; junction bases left unmatched: 16. Germline CDR1 reads LNHDA; CDR2 reads SQIVND (reference sequence). The chain's CDR3 is CASGGRAGGNYSNQPQHF. As DNA, the CDR3 is TGTGCCAGTGGGGGCCGGGCAGGGGGAAACTATAGCAATCAGCCCCAGCATTTT.

This clone was seen only once. The chain is built from TRBV6-5 and TRBJ1-5; D is ambiguous. Trimming cost V 5 bases and J 8 bases, with 16 bases left between them. CDR3 size: 14 residues. Germline assignment: CDR1 MNHEY and CDR2 SVGAGI. The CDR3 DNA is TGTGCCAGCAGTATTACCCAGCGGGGTAAGCCCCAGCATTTT. Translated, it gives CASSITQRGKPQHF.

The chain joins TRBV5-1 to TRBJ2-3; no clear D. CDR1 is SGHRS and CDR2 is YFSETQ in the germline V gene. Trimming shortened V by 4 bases and J by 2 bases, and 11 bases separated the two germline ends. CDR3 size: 14 residues. The CDR3 DNA sequence: TGCGCCAGCAGCCCCTCCGGTAACACAGATACGCAGTATTTT. It is translated as CASSPSGNTDTQYF.

The rearrangement joins TRBV11-3 to TRBJ2-1, with a possible D match to TRBD2 (6 bases). The V end was cut by 1 base, the J end by 8 bases, with 12 bases between. The CDR3 has 14 amino acids. Germline loops: CDR1 SGHNT, CDR2 YENEEA. The CDR3: CASSLGGGSYEQFF. CDR3 DNA: TGTGCCAGCAGCTTAGGGGGAGGCAGCTATGAGCAGTTCTTC.

The chain employs TRBV6-5 and TRBJ1-1; TRBD1 matches at 7 bases. V was clipped by 5 bases and J by 6 bases; unmatched bases: 12. The germline V gene has CDR1 MNHEY and CDR2 SVGAGI. This CDR3 region has 15 residues. The CDR3 nucleotides are TGTGCCAGCAGTAACCGACCGACAGGGTTGGCTGAAGCTTTCTTT. Residues: CASSNRPTGLAEAFF.

The V and J genes are TRBV19 and TRBJ2-7; possibly TRBD2 for D (6 bases). V gave up 3 bases and J gave up 3 bases, with 12 bases separating them. Germline V gene data show CDR1 as LNHDA and CDR2 as SQIVND (reference sequence). The CDR3 runs to 14 residues. The CDR3 DNA follows: TGTGCCAGTAGTATTCGGTTGCGGGGCTACGAGCAGTACTTC. Translated, it gives CASSIRLRGYEQYF.

The gene calls are TRBV28 and TRBJ2-3; 8 nucleotides match TRBD1. The CDR3 contains 15 residues. J lost 1 base, V lost 7 bases, and 7 bases had no gene match. Looked up from germline, CDR1 is MDHEN and CDR2 is SYDVKM. CDR3 region: CASTPQTGGTDTQYF. The CDR3 nucleotides are TGTGCCAGCACCCCCCAGACAGGGGGCACAGATACGCAGTATTTT.

This clone was observed a handful of times. The chain recombines TRBV24-1 with TRBJ1-2, with TRBD1 matching 7 bases. The CDR3 is 14 residues long. The V gene's germline CDR1 is KGHDR and CDR2 SFDVKD. The junction had 5 bases not matched to a gene; V was cut back by 5 bases and J by 3 bases. This chain's CDR3 is CATSGQGNDYGYTF. In nucleotides, the CDR3 is TGTGCCACCAGTGGACAGGGTAACGACTATGGCTACACCTTC.

The CDR3 loop reads CASSLPQGAGTEAFF. The CDR3 bases are TGTGCCAGCAGTTTACCACAGGGGGCCGGCACTGAAGCTTTCTTT. The J gene is TRBJ1-1, the V gene TRBV28; 9 nucleotides match TRBD1. Trimming removed 2 bases from V and 4 bases from J; junction bases left unmatched: 5. The CDR3 totals 15 residues. Germline values: CDR1 MDHEN, CDR2 SYDVKM.

Only a few counts were recorded for this clone. V usage is TRBV19 and J usage is TRBJ1-2, with TRBD1 matching over 9 bases. Per the germline V gene, CDR1 is LNHDA and CDR2 is SQIVND (reference sequence). Losses at the gene ends were 5 bases for V and 2 bases for J; bases not matched to a gene: 9. CDR3 length: 16 amino acids. For the CDR3, the DNA is TGTGCCAGTAGTGCCACCTACGGGACAGGGAACTATGGCTACACCTTC. Its protein product is CASSATYGTGNYGYTF.

V and J are TRBV2 and TRBJ1-3; tentative D call: TRBD1 (5 bases). Trimming removed 0 bases at V and 4 bases at J, with 16 bases between. Germline values: CDR1 SNHLY, CDR2 FYNNEI. The CDR3 is 17 residues long. CDR3 in amino acids: CASSEASLGGRGNTIYF. DNA for the CDR3: TGTGCCAGCAGTGAAGCTTCGCTCGGGGGAAGAGGAAACACCATATATTTT.

CDR3 sequence reads: CASSLGLGTDYNYGYTF. The CDR3, as DNA: TGTGCCAGCAGCTTAGGACTCGGGACAGACTATAACTATGGCTACACCTTC. The gene calls are TRBV7-8 and TRBJ1-2, with 7 bases matching TRBD1. This CDR3 is 17 amino acids long. Germline lookup yields CDR1 SGHVS and CDR2 FQNEAQ. The trim removed 1 base at V and 1 base at J, leaving 9 bases unmatched.

V gene TRBV5-8 combines with J gene TRBJ2-7, with TRBD1 identical over 7 bases. Trimming at V came to 2 bases and at J to 5 bases, leaving 10 bases not matched to a gene. In germline, CDR1 is SGHTS, CDR2 YDEGEE. The CDR3 runs 15 residues. CDR3 in amino acids: CASSLYRGTADEQYF. CDR3 in DNA: TGTGCCAGCAGCTTATACAGGGGTACCGCGGACGAGCAGTACTTC. Complete variable domain (other parts from reference TRBV5-8 and TRBJ2-7): EAGVTQSPTHLIKTRGQQATLRCSPISGHTSVYWYQQALGLGLQFLLWYDEGEERNRGNFPPRFSGRQFPNYSSELNVNALELEDSALYLCASSLYRGTADEQYFGPGTRLTVT.

This CDR3 is CASSPGQGASGNTIYF. The CDR3 nucleotides read TGTGCCAGCTCACCCGGACAGGGGGCCTCGGGAAACACCATATATTTT. The J gene is TRBJ1-3, the V gene TRBV18; 11 bases agree with TRBD1. The V gene's germline CDR1 is KGHSH and CDR2 LQKENI. J lost 4 bases, V lost 3 bases, and 5 bases had no gene match. CDR3 length equals 16 residues.

The chain has TRBV18 and TRBJ1-5; the D gene is possibly TRBD1 (5 bases). From germline, CDR1 is KGHSH and CDR2 LQKENI. The CDR3 has 15 residues. The V end was cut by 5 bases, the J end by 2 bases, with 13 bases between. The DNA for the CDR3 is TGTGCCAGCTCAACTTTGCAGGGTGGCAATCAGCCCCAGCATTTT. It specifies CASSTLQGGNQPQHF.

The chain combines TRBV12-3 or TRBV12-4 with TRBJ1-2; maybe TRBD1 (5 bases). The CDR3 is made up of 12 amino acids. Trimming removed 3 bases at V and 7 bases at J, with 9 bases between. Here the CDR3 reads CASSLGGGGYTF. CDR3 coding DNA: TGTGCCAGCAGTTTGGGGGGTGGTGGCTACACCTTC.

The chain has TRBV6-5 and TRBJ2-2, with D hard to call. CDR3 length: 14 residues. Germline V gene sequence: CDR1 MNHEY, CDR2 SVGAGI. Trimming pared 2 bases from V and 2 bases from J, leaving 6 bases between. The CDR3 sequence is CASSYGHNTGELFF. The CDR3 bases are TGTGCCAGCAGTTACGGGCACAACACCGGGGAGCTGTTTTTT.